A single sample gave rise to the 12 T cell receptor beta chains below, sequenced in a study of identical twins. Each CDR3 protein is one row after TCRdb ran MiXCR on the 5' RACE reads. In the table there are some 300,000 distinct CDR3 sequences, about 12% of which are singletons. The same specimen was also included in a second study, on yellow fever vaccine responses in identical twins.

The sequenced sample consisted of CD8+ T cells sorted from blood. These receptors were taken from a young woman in good health.

For the CDR3, the DNA is TGTGCCAGCAGTTTGCTACTGAAAGAGACCCAGTACTTC. Amino acids: CASSLLLKETQYF. This chain connects TRBV28 to TRBJ2-5, with D unresolved. Germline assignment: CDR1 MDHEN and CDR2 SYDVKM. The CDR3 is made up of 13 amino acids. V lost 3 bases, J lost 3 bases, and 8 bases lay in between. Full variable domain (rest looked up from reference TRBV28 and TRBJ2-5): DVKVTQSSRYLVKRTGEKVFLECVQDMDHENMFWYRQDPGLGLRLIYFSYDVKMKEKGDIPEGYSVSREKKERFSLILESASTNQTSMYLCASSLLLKETQYFGPGTRLLVL.

The gene calls are TRBV7-8 and TRBJ2-1; 8 nucleotides match TRBD2. This CDR3 is built from 18 residues. J was trimmed by 4 bases and V by 5 bases; bases with no gene match: 16. In germline, CDR1 is SGHVS, CDR2 FQNEAQ. Here the CDR3 DNA reads TGTGCCAGCAGCCGGGGGGGGAGCGGCAGTTCCGCGTACAATGAGCAGTTCTTC. Encoded protein: CASSRGGSGSSAYNEQFF.

The rearrangement links TRBV20-1 to TRBJ2-3, with 7 nucleotides matching TRBD1. The CDR3 has 16 amino acids. V gave up 5 bases and J gave up 6 bases; unmatched junction bases: 17. Germline V gene sequence: CDR1 DFQATT, CDR2 SNEGSKA (reference sequence). The CDR3 bases are TGCAGTGCTCCCACCGGGACAGACGATTTCACGGATACGCAGTATTTT. Translating gives CSAPTGTDDFTDTQYF.

There are a few counts of this clonotype. The gene calls are TRBV20-1 and TRBJ2-7, with D perhaps assigned TRBD1 or TRBD2 (6 bases each). With 4 bases removed from V and 7 bases from J, the gap between germline ends came to 20 bases. The CDR3 runs to 14 residues. Germline V gene sequence: CDR1 DFQATT, CDR2 SNEGSKA (reference sequence). The CDR3: CSANIYGGLGEQYV. The CDR3 DNA follows: TGCAGTGCTAACATTTATGGGGGGCTTGGAGAGCAGTACGTC.

The chain couples TRBV7-9 to TRBJ2-3; D is tentatively TRBD1 or TRBD2 (5 bases each). The ends were cut back, 5 bases at V and 3 bases at J, with 12 bases in the middle. CDR3 length: 14 amino acids. Germline V gene data show CDR1 as SEHNR and CDR2 as FQNEAQ (reference sequence). CDR3: CASSGGGLTDTQYF. The CDR3 nucleotides read TGTGCCAGCAGCGGTGGGGGTTTAACAGATACGCAGTATTTT.

The V gene is TRBV2, the J gene TRBJ2-1, with 8 bases identical to TRBD2. J was trimmed by 4 bases and V by 2 bases; bases with no gene match: 13. Germline V lookup: CDR1 SNHLY, CDR2 FYNNEI. The CDR3 sequence is 18 residues long. The CDR3 DNA follows: TGTGCCAGCAGTGAACAGGCCGCGGGGGGTTTACTATACAATGAGCAGTTCTTC. The encoded protein is CASSEQAAGGLLYNEQFF.

This clonotype was counted between two and nine times. The chain recombines TRBV7-9 with TRBJ2-2; 9 bases match TRBD2. The ends lost 3 bases at V and 5 bases at J; junction bases unmatched: 4. Looked up from germline, CDR1 is SEHNR and CDR2 is FQNEAQ (reference sequence). CDR3 length: 15 amino acids. CDR3 sequence: CASSFSGSRTGELFF. The CDR3 bases are TGTGCCAGCAGCTTTAGCGGGAGTAGGACCGGGGAGCTGTTTTTT.

The chain joins TRBV6-5 to TRBJ2-7; possibly TRBD1 for D (6 bases). This CDR3 comprises 14 residues. Per germline, CDR1 MNHEY and CDR2 SVGAGI. Trimming stripped 5 bases from V and 2 bases from J, with 13 bases between. The CDR3 protein is CASSIQGATYEQYV. The DNA for the CDR3 is TGTGCCAGCAGTATACAGGGTGCGACCTACGAGCAGTACGTC.

This clonotype was observed a handful of times. The chain uses TRBV5-1 and TRBJ2-1, with 7 bases lining up with TRBD2. The V gene end was trimmed by 0 bases and the J gene end by 3 bases; junction bases not matched to a gene: 6. Germline assignment: CDR1 SGHRS and CDR2 YFSETQ. The CDR3 sequence is 16 residues long. The CDR3 bases are TGCGCCAGCAGCTTGGTGCGGGGGTTTAACTACAATGAGCAGTTCTTC. Translation gives CASSLVRGFNYNEQFF.

On this clonotype itself: The junction departs from germline at one end; a sequencing error may be responsible. V gene TRBV7-9 combines with J gene TRBJ2-1, with 7 positions matching TRBD2. The CDR3 consists of 17 residues. Germline V gives CDR1 SEHNR, CDR2 FQNEAQ (reference sequence). The CDR3 here is CASNLVYGGSWPNEQFF. The DNA for the CDR3 is TGTGCCAGCAACTTAGTATATGGCGGGAGCTGGCCCAATGAGCAGTTCTTC.

The chain combines TRBV10-3 with TRBJ1-6; D not resolved. The germline V gene has CDR1 ENHRY and CDR2 SYGVKD. The CDR3 totals 14 residues. The germline V and J ends were trimmed by 7 bases and 6 bases, with 13 bases remaining between them. In nucleotides, the CDR3 is TGTGCCATCACGCCGGACGGAGCTAATTCACCCCTCCACTTT. It yields the protein CAITPDGANSPLHF.

The table lists this clonotype with many counts. This chain links TRBV29-1 with TRBJ1-1; 8 positions match TRBD1. There are 13 residues in the CDR3. The germline V gene has CDR1 SQVTM and CDR2 ANQGSEA. V dropped 5 bases and J dropped 5; count of bases not matched to a gene: 7. In DNA form, the CDR3 reads TGCAGCGTTCTAGGACAGGGCGAAACTGAAGCTTTCTTT. This gives the protein CSVLGQGETEAFF.